A single sample is the source of the 32 T cell receptor beta chains below, sequenced in a study of radiation and T cells in renal cell carcinoma. Only in-frame clones appear in the TCRdb table, and some are missing; sequencing was by immunoSEQ multiplex PCR. The table has over 55,000 clones, around 78% seen once. Documented time point: blood 2 weeks post-SBRT. Treatment given: 15 Gy SBRT to primary tumor, nephrectomy 4 weeks later. Sequencing was performed on blood, taken from a patient whose treatment included radiotherapy and nephrectomy. The origin of the receptors is a man in his sixties with renal cell carcinoma.

The rearrangement uses TRBV27 and TRBJ2-2; 15 nucleotides agree with TRBD2. The CDR3 has 18 residues. Trimming at V came to 5 bases and at J to 7 bases, leaving 11 bases not matched to a gene. The germline CDR1 and CDR2 sequences are MNHEY and SMNVEV (reference sequence). The CDR3 loop is CASSDFGLAGGPGGELFF. CDR3 in DNA: TGTGCCAGCAGTGATTTTGGACTAGCGGGAGGGCCGGGCGGGGAGCTGTTTTTT.

The genes are TRBV7-2 and TRBJ2-3; 9 nucleotides line up with TRBD2. V gave up 1 base and J gave up 10 bases; unmatched junction bases: 9. The CDR3 runs 15 residues. Germline CDR1 and CDR2: SGHTA and FQGNSA. The CDR3 protein is CASSLVAGAQDSQYF. The CDR3 nucleotides read TGTGCCAGCAGCTTAGTAGCGGGGGCCCAAGACTCGCAGTATTTT.

The chain carries TRBV29-1 and TRBJ2-7; D unclear. Trimming shortened V by 5 bases and J by 0 bases, and 8 bases separated the two germline ends. The CDR3 runs 12 residues. Germline lookup yields CDR1 SQVTM and CDR2 ANQGSEA. Here the CDR3 DNA reads TGCAGCGTTACAGTCAGCTCCTACGAGCAGTACTTC. Amino acids: CSVTVSSYEQYF.

Only a few counts were recorded for this clone. This sequence joins TRBV5-4 and TRBJ1-2; 7 positions agree with TRBD1. CDR1 and CDR2 from the germline V gene are SGHNT and YYREEE (reference sequence). The CDR3 runs 15 residues. After removal of 4 bases from V and 2 bases from J, the junction contained 8 bases not matched to a gene. The CDR3 DNA is TGTGCCAGCAGCACAGGGACAGTCATGAACTATGGCTACACCTTC. Translated: CASSTGTVMNYGYTF.

This chain joins TRBV4-2 and TRBJ2-1; the match to TRBD2 covers 10 bases. In germline, CDR1 is LGHNA, CDR2 YNFKEQ. Trimming removed 0 bases from V and 11 bases from J; junction bases left unmatched: 7. CDR3 length: 15 residues. The CDR3 DNA sequence: TGTGCCAGCAGCCAAGATCAAAGCGGGAGGGCCAAGCAGTTCTTC. This translates into CASSQDQSGRAKQFF.

V and J are TRBV11-3 and TRBJ2-1; D perhaps matches TRBD2 (5 bases). Trimming took off 5 bases at V and 5 bases at J, with 13 bases between the two ends. Germline lookup yields CDR1 SGHNT and CDR2 YENEEA. The CDR3 sequence is 14 residues long. The CDR3 region has the DNA TGTGCCAGCAGCCTAAAGCGGACTCACAATGAGCAGTTCTTC. This codes for CASSLKRTHNEQFF. Complete variable domain (other parts from reference TRBV11-3 and TRBJ2-1): EAGVVQSPRYKIIEKKQPVAFWCNPISGHNTLYWYLQNLGQGPELLIRYENEEAVDDSQLPKDRFSAERLKGVDSTLKIQPAELGDSAVYLCASSLKRTHNEQFFGPGTRLTVL.

This sequence joins TRBV28 and TRBJ1-1, with D perhaps TRBD1 (5 bases). Trimming left V 1 base short and J 1 base short, with 13 bases between. Germline CDR1 MDHEN, CDR2 SYDVKM. The CDR3 loop spans 16 amino acids. The CDR3, as DNA: TGTGCCAGCAGTTTATTAGCGGTCGGGGCGAACACTGAAGCTTTCTTT. It yields the protein CASSLLAVGANTEAFF.

This sequence joins TRBV7-9 and TRBJ1-2; D is unclear. The CDR3 spans 15 residues. Germline V gene data show CDR1 as SEHNR and CDR2 as FQNEAQ (reference sequence). The V and J ends lost 1 base and 3 bases respectively, with 12 bases between them. The chain's CDR3 is CASSLVSGPDYGYTF. CDR3 in DNA: TGTGCCAGCAGCTTAGTGTCCGGACCGGACTATGGCTACACCTTC.

The chain couples TRBV6-5 to TRBJ2-5, with TRBD2 matching 12 bases. V trimming: 6 bases; J trimming: 3 bases; junction bases outside the gene matches: 2. CDR1 is MNHEY, CDR2 SVGAGI, per germline. The CDR3 totals 14 residues. DNA for the CDR3: TGTGCCAGCAGAGGACTAGCGGGAAAAGAGACCCAGTACTTC. Translated: CASRGLAGKETQYF.

This clone has just a few counts. The V call is TRBV19, the J call TRBJ2-6; TRBD1 aligns across 9 bases. CDR1 is LNHDA and CDR2 is SQIVND in the germline V gene (reference sequence). This CDR3 spans 16 amino acids. The J segment lost 4 bases and the V segment lost 5 bases, leaving 6 bases of the junction unmatched. Here the CDR3 DNA reads TGTGCCAGTAGTCCCACAGGGGGCGCGGGGGCCAACGTCCTGACTTTC. It codes for CASSPTGGAGANVLTF. Combining the CDR3 with reference TRBV19 and TRBJ2-6 gives the whole variable domain DGGITQSPKYLFRKEGQNVTLSCEQNLNHDAMYWYRQDPGQGLRLIYYSQIVNDFQKGDIAEGYSVSREKKESFPLTVTSAQKNPTAFYLCASSPTGGAGANVLTFGAGSRLTVL.

This chain links TRBV18 with TRBJ2-3; D is unresolved. CDR3 length equals 12 residues. In germline, CDR1 is KGHSH, CDR2 LQKENI. The V and J ends lost 3 bases and 1 base respectively, with 2 bases between them. CDR3 in DNA: TGTGCCAGCTCACCCGGCACAGATACGCAGTATTTT. This sequence encodes CASSPGTDTQYF.

This sequence joins TRBV5-4 and TRBJ2-1, with a possible D match to TRBD2 (5 bases). The CDR3 runs 16 residues. V was pared by 4 bases and J by 6 bases, with 20 bases between. Germline assignment: CDR1 SGHNT and CDR2 YYREEE (reference sequence). The CDR3 here is CASSLKVLEAANEQFF. The CDR3 coding sequence is TGTGCCAGCAGCCTCAAGGTATTAGAAGCGGCCAATGAGCAGTTCTTC.

CDR3 in amino acids: CASSSFKDGDRQAFF. Here the CDR3 DNA reads TGTGCCAGCAGCTCATTTAAGGATGGGGACAGGCAAGCTTTCTTT. The chain employs TRBV7-9 and TRBJ1-1, with 8 bases aligning to TRBD1. The CDR3 consists of 15 residues. Trimming cost V 4 bases and J 9 bases; bases outside gene matches: 13. The germline V gene has CDR1 SEHNR and CDR2 FQNEAQ (reference sequence).

This chain uses TRBV28 with TRBJ2-1; 8 bases are shared with TRBD1. The trim removed 6 bases at V and 7 bases at J, leaving 11 bases unmatched. This CDR3 is 15 amino acids long. Germline V lookup: CDR1 MDHEN, CDR2 SYDVKM. CDR3 bases: TGTGCCAGCAGCCCTCAGGGGGCAAAGGGGAATGAGCAGTTCTTC. The encoded protein is CASSPQGAKGNEQFF.

The rearrangement links TRBV19 to TRBJ2-5, with 9 positions matching TRBD1. CDR3 length: 14 residues. Per the germline V gene, CDR1 is LNHDA and CDR2 is SQIVND (reference sequence). With V trimmed by 3 bases and J by 5 bases, 4 bases remained unmatched. The CDR3 bases are TGTGCCAGTAGTATCACAGGGGGCATGGAGACCCAGTACTTC. It is translated as CASSITGGMETQYF.

The rearrangement joins TRBV11-2 to TRBJ1-4; D call uncertain. Trimming took 0 bases from V and 4 from J, leaving 6 bases between them. Germline V gene data show CDR1 as SGHAT and CDR2 as FQNNGV. The CDR3 has 14 amino acids. CDR3 DNA: TGTGCCAGCAGCTTAGATCAGTATAATGAAAAACTGTTTTTT. As protein: CASSLDQYNEKLFF.

This clone occurred a few times. The chain employs TRBV16 and TRBJ1-4, with D unclear. This CDR3 is built from 12 residues. V lost 0 bases to trimming and J lost 7 bases, with 3 bases between them. Per germline, CDR1 KGHSY and CDR2 FQNENV. For the CDR3, the DNA is TGTGCCAGCAGCCAATCAGGTGAAAAACTGTTTTTT. Residues: CASSQSGEKLFF.

The chain links TRBV18 to TRBJ1-3, with D unresolved. This CDR3 is 13 amino acids long. V was trimmed by 8 bases and J by 1 base, leaving 9 bases between them. CDR1 and CDR2 from the germline V gene are KGHSH and LQKENI. The CDR3 spells CASQDLSGNTIYF. The CDR3 nucleotides are TGTGCCAGCCAAGATCTTTCTGGAAACACCATATATTTT.

V usage is TRBV4-1 and J usage is TRBJ2-3; possibly TRBD1 for D (5 bases). Germline V gene sequence: CDR1 MGHRA, CDR2 YSYEKL. This CDR3 spans 18 amino acids. The V and J ends lost 4 bases and 1 base respectively, with 21 bases between them. The CDR3 sequence is CASSLSLQDIIGTDTQYF. The CDR3 nucleotides are TGCGCCAGCAGCCTAAGCCTCCAGGACATAATAGGCACAGATACGCAGTATTTT.

Details on this clone: The junction shows a germline mismatch at one end, possibly a read error. The genes are TRBV10-3 and TRBJ1-3; TRBD1 might be the D (6 bases). Germline values: CDR1 ENHRY, CDR2 SYGVKD. CDR3 size: 15 residues. The chain's CDR3 is CAVSVRGLSGNTIYF. In DNA form, the CDR3 reads TGTGCCGTCAGCGTCAGGGGCCTCTCTGGAAACACCATATATTTT.

This clone has just one count. The rearrangement links TRBV7-9 to TRBJ1-2; 8 positions match TRBD1. Germline CDR1 reads SEHNR; CDR2 reads FQNEAQ (reference sequence). The junction had 2 bases not matched to a gene; V was cut back by 1 base and J by 4 bases. The CDR3 is 14 amino acids. CDR3 sequence: CASSLGTGSYGYTF. The CDR3 DNA reads as TGTGCCAGCAGCTTAGGGACAGGGTCCTATGGCTACACCTTC.

The V gene is TRBV6-5, the J gene TRBJ1-2, with 8 bases identical to TRBD1. Germline CDR1 MNHEY, CDR2 SVGAGI. With 10 bases clipped from V and 2 bases from J, the junction kept 6 bases outside the gene matches. The CDR3 length is 13 residues. The CDR3 is CAIRRGQNYGYTF. CDR3 coding DNA: TGTGCCATTCGCAGGGGGCAGAACTATGGCTACACCTTC.

This clone was picked up one time. The chain carries TRBV7-6 and TRBJ2-3, with D possibly TRBD2 on 5 matching bases. V lost 1 base to trimming and J lost 4 bases, with 12 bases between them. The germline gives CDR1 SGHVS, CDR2 FNYEAQ. The CDR3 is made up of 15 amino acids. The CDR3, as DNA: TGTGCCAGCAGCTTAGGAGCGGTTCTGCCAGATACGCAGTATTTT. Its protein product is CASSLGAVLPDTQYF.

In nucleotides, the CDR3 is TGTGCCAGCAGCTTGTATGACACCTCCTACGAGCAGTACGTC. Amino acids: CASSLYDTSYEQYV. The chain uses TRBV7-9 and TRBJ2-7; D is unclear. The germline V gene has CDR1 SEHNR and CDR2 FQNEAQ (reference sequence). V was clipped by 3 bases and J by 0 bases, with 9 bases between them. This CDR3 is built from 14 residues.

The chain uses TRBV18 and TRBJ1-2; a weak D match, TRBD1 (5 bases). Germline V CDR1 and CDR2: KGHSH, LQKENI. The length of the CDR3 is 13 residues. Trimming cost V 8 bases and J 5 bases, with 15 bases left between them. The CDR3 nucleotides read TGTGCCAGCGGGGAGGGACTGATATATGGCTACACCTTC. It encodes CASGEGLIYGYTF.

V gene TRBV6-1 combines with J gene TRBJ1-4; D ambiguous. V was shortened by 6 bases and J by 4 bases, with 12 bases between the two germline ends. Germline CDR1 MNHNS, CDR2 SASEGT. This CDR3 is built from 14 residues. CDR3 bases: TGTGCCAGCAGGCCAGCGGAGGGTAATGAAAAACTGTTTTTT. Protein product: CASRPAEGNEKLFF.

J is TRBJ2-5 and V is TRBV9, with TRBD2 matching 7 bases. Germline V CDR1 and CDR2: SGDLS, YYNGEE. The CDR3 is 16 residues long. Trimming took 0 bases from V and 4 from J; bases not matched to a gene: 9. CDR3 protein: CASSVGGSGEGETQYF. The CDR3 region has the DNA TGTGCCAGCAGCGTAGGAGGGAGCGGGGAGGGAGAGACCCAGTACTTC.

The rearrangement joins TRBV14 to TRBJ1-2; the D gene is possibly TRBD1 (5 bases). The germline V gene encodes CDR1 SGHDN and CDR2 FVKESK. V shed 1 base and J shed 7 bases, with 7 bases lying between them. The CDR3 runs 12 residues. The DNA of the CDR3 is TGTGCCAGCAGCCAAGCCCAGGGTGGCTACACCTTC. Translated, it gives CASSQAQGGYTF.

This CDR3 is CASSFGLAGLPSSYNEQFF. CDR3 bases: TGTGCCAGCAGCTTTGGACTAGCGGGTCTACCGAGCTCCTACAATGAGCAGTTCTTC. The chain is built from TRBV7-9 and TRBJ2-1, with 11 positions matching TRBD2. Per the germline V gene, CDR1 is SEHNR and CDR2 is FQNEAQ (reference sequence). The V and J ends lost 3 bases and 0 bases, in that order; junction bases with no gene match: 10. The CDR3 is 19 residues long.

V is TRBV6-1 and J is TRBJ2-1, with a weak D call TRBD2 (5 bases). V was shortened by 0 bases and J by 14 bases, with 14 bases between the two germline ends. Germline CDR1 and CDR2: MNHNS and SASEGT. The CDR3 consists of 13 residues. The CDR3 DNA reads TGTGCCAGCAGTGAAGCGCAGGACTTTAACAAGTTCTTC. This codes for CASSEAQDFNKFF.

This chain joins TRBV5-5 and TRBJ2-2; 10 bases agree with TRBD2. The V gene's germline CDR1 is SGHKS and CDR2 YYEKEE (reference sequence). The CDR3 is 16 residues long. V lost 0 bases, J lost 4 bases, and 3 bases stayed unmatched. CDR3 bases: TGTGCCAGCAGCTTGGGCCTAGCGGGGGCCACCGGGGAGCTGTTTTTT. Amino acids: CASSLGLAGATGELFF. Using reference TRBV5-5 and TRBJ2-2 for the parts outside the CDR3, the full variable domain is DAGVTQSPTHLIKTRGQQVTLRCSPISGHKSVSWYQQVLGQGPQFIFQYYEKEERGRGNFPDRFSARQFPNYSSELNVNALLLGDSALYLCASSLGLAGATGELFFGEGSRLTVL.

The V call is TRBV6-5, the J call TRBJ2-3; weak D call: TRBD2 (5 bases). V was cut by 2 bases and J by 0 bases, with 6 bases left in between. CDR3 size: 14 residues. Germline CDR1 MNHEY, CDR2 SVGAGI. CDR3: CASSYRGSTDTQYF. DNA of the CDR3: TGTGCCAGCAGTTACCGCGGGAGCACAGATACGCAGTATTTT.